The clone carrying this TCR beta chain was found once. Its antigen is as yet unknown. The CDR3 runs 16 residues. Germline CDR1 reads SGHRS; CDR2 reads YFSETQ. Trimming removed 2 bases at V and 1 base at J, with 12 bases between. The sample is drawn from a study of follicular helper T cells after annual influenza vaccination. Study-level findings and limits: Day 7 ICOS+CD38+ clones later appeared mostly in ICOS-CD38- cTfh.

Specified time point: 2015-2016 season, pre-vaccination. Before and after seasonal inactivated influenza vaccination, adults gave blood for sorting CD4 subsets for sequencing. Donors were community-dwelling with no influenza vaccine in the prior 6 months. Sequencing used immunoSEQ multiplex PCR; TCRdb keeps in-frame clones, though not all of them. The top ten hold around 4.5% of the sample, which has 1,500 to 2,000 clones, approximately 81% seen once. Sequenced here: CXCR5+ CD38- circulating T follicular helper cells from blood, sampled on the day of influenza vaccination. Subset given: circulating Tfh, non-naive CD4+CXCR5+PD-1+ (ICOS+CD38+ or ICOS-CD38-). The receptor's source is an adult who received the influenza vaccine. This chain connects TRBV5-1 to TRBJ2-2; weak D call: TRBD2 (5 bases). CDR3 DNA sequence: TGCGCCAGCAGCTTTCTTTTAGGGAGGAACACCGGGGAGCTGTTTTTT. The encoded protein is CASSFLLGRNTGELFF.